The entry that follows covers one T cell receptor (beta chain) sequence. Its specific antigen is unknown. The junction departs from the called germline gene at one end, perhaps through a read error. From its cysteine to its phenylalanine, the CDR3 spans 15 amino acids. Of the read, only the CDR3 DNA is kept; its 45 bases are in frame from base 1. Looking up the germline V gene yields CDR1 SGHRS and CDR2 YFSETQ. In the paper's terms, the time point label means: baseline before first vaccination. The vaccinee samples were drawn from two UK trials, COV001 and COV002, one of which was a single-blind randomized controlled phase 2/3 trial testing AZD1222 (ChAdOx1 nCoV-19) in healthy adults. Trial participant PBMC samples were collected at day 0 and day 28 after the second dose for TCRbeta chain sequencing. These data come from a study of T cell responses to AZD1222 COVID-19 vaccine (dated by TCRdb to about 2021). Background for the entire study: AZD1222 recipients given second doses at about 4 weeks or at about 12 weeks were pooled, since spike-specific TCR depth and breadth were not found to differ between the two schedules. A total of 233 trial participants underwent TCR sequencing, of whom about 210 received two doses of AZD1222 and some 26 received two doses of the MenACWY control vaccine. Trial participants were enrolled into age subgroups of 18-55, 56-69 and 70-plus years, which contained 148, 28 and 57 TCR-sequenced participants, respectively.

The CDR3 regions of human TCRbeta chains were analyzed by immunosequencing. The authors' pipeline ran thus. Repertoire TCRs were checked for matches against a reference library of SARS-CoV-2-specific TCRs that had been generated using the MIRA antigen-specificity platform. Breadth was defined as the fraction of unique TCRs that were SARS-CoV-2-associated, and depth was defined as the fraction of total T cells that were SARS-CoV-2-associated. Using the MIRA data, each spike-specific TCR was mapped to the spike region that the TCR reacts to and placed in a CD4 or CD8 class. Log10-transformed breadth and depth values were compared by one-way ANOVA with Sidak's multiple comparisons tests. The clones in this table, taken by TCRdb from immuneACCESS, are in-frame only. Not every clone is retained; where verified, under half of the shortfall comes from an unresolved V gene, and the cause of the rest is unknown. V and J calls and clone size follow that table, whereas D and trimming were derived from the DNA. The sample records 100,000 or so clones, approximately 91% of which are singletons. The ten largest clonotypes hold roughly 15% of the sample.

Results and caveats for the whole study, not just this receptor: No day 14 peak-response samples were available, so repertoires were characterized only after the peak T cell response. CD4 TCRs associated with the vaccine covered the entire spike protein, and the dominant responses were in regions 160-218 and 743-854. Conclusions about previously exposed vaccinees are limited because only six or seven AZD1222 recipients were SARS-CoV-2 seropositive at baseline. Nearly half of unique spike-specific TCRs reportedly recognized epitopes outside regions mutated in the B.1.351 and B.1.1.7 variants. Participants were mostly white British, with more females than males. The authors suggested clonal diversity may have been underestimated. A significant rise in spike-specific TCR breadth and depth was observed after two AZD1222 doses relative to day 0 and relative to MenACWY recipients. In the small 56-69-year group, the increase in depth fell short of significance, most likely because of low power.

Sequences were derived from peripheral blood, sampled on day 0 of AZD1222 vaccination. This sequence originates from an adult in good health. Recombination connected TRBV5-1 to TRBJ1-4, with the D segment identity uncertain. In nucleotides, the sequence is TGCGCCAACAGCTTGGAGGCTCTCGCCAATGAAAAACTGTTTTTT. Translated, it reads CANSLEALANEKLFF. When the CDR3 is completed using the reference TRBV5-1 and TRBJ1-4 genes on either side, the full variable domain is KAGVTQTPRYLIKTRGQQVTLSCSPISGHRSVSWYQQTPGQGLQFLFEYFSETQRNKGNFPGRFSGRQFSNSRSEMNVSTLELGDSALYLCANSLEALANEKLFFGSGTQLSVL.